This T cell receptor (beta chain) came from a study of blood T cell repertoires in COVID-19. Whole-study context: Researchers got acute and convalescent COVID-19 samples from the United States, Italy and Spain.

Enrolled through a virtual design, the participants were between roughly 18 and 90 years of age and came from 24 US areas. Two consecutive negative NP/OP PCR tests, clearance, or resolved symptoms defined Cohort 3 recovery. In the original analysis: Estimation of nucleated cell counts relied on the amplification of reference gene primers. Profiled with immunoSEQ multiplex PCR; TCRdb holds only in-frame clones, not every one. V and J calls and clone size are copied from that table; D and trimming were computed from the DNA. The sample has fewer than 350,000 clones, around 84% seen once. The junction had 8 bases not matched to a gene; V was cut back by 5 bases and J by 4 bases. The CDR3 spans 15 residues. Germline-derived CDR1 and CDR2 are MNHEY and SMNVEV (reference sequence).

The source of this sequence is a woman between 50 and 59 years old who had recovered from COVID-19. This chain uses TRBV27 with TRBJ2-7, with 10 positions matching TRBD1. The sequenced sample was PBMCs or T cells enriched from blood (not recorded which). CDR3 protein: CASSSLGTGEYEQYF. CDR3 DNA sequence: TGTGCCAGCAGTAGCCTCGGGACAGGGGAGTACGAGCAGTACTTC.